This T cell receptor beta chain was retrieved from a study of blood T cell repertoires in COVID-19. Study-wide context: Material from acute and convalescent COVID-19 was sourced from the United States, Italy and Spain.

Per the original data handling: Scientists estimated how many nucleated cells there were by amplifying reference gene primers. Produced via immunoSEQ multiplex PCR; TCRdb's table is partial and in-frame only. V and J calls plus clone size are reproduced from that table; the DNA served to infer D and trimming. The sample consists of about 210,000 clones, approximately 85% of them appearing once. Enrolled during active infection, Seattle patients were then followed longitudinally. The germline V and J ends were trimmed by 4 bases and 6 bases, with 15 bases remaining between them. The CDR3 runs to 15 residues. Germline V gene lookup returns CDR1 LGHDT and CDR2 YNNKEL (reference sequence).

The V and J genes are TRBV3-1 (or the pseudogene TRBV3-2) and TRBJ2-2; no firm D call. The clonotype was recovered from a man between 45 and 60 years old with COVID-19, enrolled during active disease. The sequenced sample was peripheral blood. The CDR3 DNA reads TGTGCCAGCAGCCCCAAGATGGGCCTGGCCGGGGAGCTGTTTTTT. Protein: CASSPKMGLAGELFF.